Shown below are 8 T cell receptor beta chains from a single sample sequenced in a study of blood T cells in healthy people across ages. A J-beta primer mix and a sample-barcoded 5' primer were used in a second PCR of about 7 to 12 cycles. TCRdb reprocessed the 5' RACE reads via MiXCR and lists one record per CDR3 protein. This sample has some 560,000 distinct CDR3 sequences, with roughly a quarter found just once. These same data were also listed under a study on T cells of mothers and their children.

The sample was blood. The receptors stem from a boy aged 2-15 years in good health.

The genes are TRBV5-1 and TRBJ1-4; D gene unclear. The CDR3 runs to 16 residues. Germline V gene sequence: CDR1 SGHRS, CDR2 YFSETQ. Deletions cut 0 bases from V and 0 bases from J, with 9 bases between. The CDR3: CASSLDLSTTNEKLFF. The CDR3 bases are TGCGCCAGCAGCTTGGATCTCTCTACAACTAATGAAAAACTGTTTTTT. Based on the CDR3 plus reference TRBV5-1 and TRBJ1-4, the full variable domain is KAGVTQTPRYLIKTRGQQVTLSCSPISGHRSVSWYQQTPGQGLQFLFEYFSETQRNKGNFPGRFSGRQFSNSRSEMNVSTLELGDSALYLCASSLDLSTTNEKLFFGSGTQLSVL.

V and J are TRBV9 and TRBJ2-2, with 13 positions matching TRBD2. Germline lookup yields CDR1 SGDLS and CDR2 YYNGEE. Trimming took 5 bases from V and 3 from J; bases not matched to a gene: 1. There are 15 residues in the CDR3. This chain's CDR3 is CASRGTSGDTGELFF. The CDR3 DNA reads as TGTGCCAGCAGAGGGACTAGCGGGGACACCGGGGAGCTGTTTTTT.

The chain joins TRBV29-1 to TRBJ2-5; weak D call: TRBD2 (5 bases). The germline gives CDR1 SQVTM, CDR2 ANQGSEA. The ends were cut back, 6 bases at V and 2 bases at J, with 13 bases in the middle. This CDR3 contains 13 residues. CDR3 sequence reads: CSVAGLNQETQYF. As DNA, the CDR3 is TGCAGCGTCGCGGGCCTAAATCAAGAGACCCAGTACTTC.

This clonotype was counted between two and nine times. The chain is built from TRBV7-8 and TRBJ2-7; 15 bases match TRBD2. After removal of 1 base from V and 0 bases from J, the junction contained 1 base not matched to a gene. The CDR3 spans 17 residues. Germline CDR1 is SGHVS and CDR2 is FQNEAQ. CDR3 bases: TGTGCCAGCAGCTTAGGGGGACTAGCGGGAGGCTCCTACGAGCAGTACTTC. Residues: CASSLGGLAGGSYEQYF.

This chain's CDR3 is CASSIAGGADEQYF. CDR3 DNA: TGTGCCAGTAGTATAGCGGGAGGGGCGGACGAGCAGTACTTC. This rearrangement joins TRBV19 to TRBJ2-5; the match to TRBD2 covers 8 bases. The J call may be wrong; the DNA end is better matched by TRBJ2-7. The CDR3 consists of 14 residues. Germline V gene lookup returns CDR1 LNHDA and CDR2 SQIVND (reference sequence).

This clonotype was found a few times. J is TRBJ2-3 and V is TRBV11-2, with TRBD2 matching over 8 bases. V lost 7 bases, J lost 8 bases, and 11 bases stayed unmatched. Germline assignment: CDR1 SGHAT and CDR2 FQNNGV. The CDR3 extends over 14 amino acids. This CDR3 is CASTLGRREATQYF. CDR3 DNA sequence: TGTGCCAGCACCCTCGGCCGGCGGGAGGCTACGCAGTATTTT.

V is TRBV2 and J is TRBJ1-2; D is ambiguous. V lost 4 bases and J 3 bases, leaving 6 bases between the germline ends. Germline-derived CDR1 and CDR2 are SNHLY and FYNNEI. This CDR3 contains 12 residues. CDR3 sequence (DNA): TGTGCCAGCAGTGCTATAGACTATGGCTACACCTTC. This sequence encodes CASSAIDYGYTF.

The table lists this clonotype with a count of one. One end of the junction does not line up with germline, which may come from a read error. V and J are TRBV3-1 and TRBJ2-5, with 8 bases fitting TRBD1. Per germline, CDR1 LGHDT and CDR2 YNNKEL (reference sequence). CDR3 size: 14 residues. CDR3 residues: CAGSQDRGQETQYF. In nucleotides, the CDR3 is TGTGCCGGCAGCCAAGACAGGGGCCAAGAGACCCAGTACTTC.